This section outlines one T cell receptor (beta chain) sequence together with its context. No antigen is known for it. Base qualities are not at hand, and no much larger clone is one base apart. This sample was included in a study of response to subunit inactivated influenza vaccine (dated by TCRdb to the late 2010s). In terms of the full investigation: Deep quantitative profiling of the T cell receptor repertoire was used in the study to follow responses to a trivalent subunit inactivated influenza vaccine. What the study reported, not specific to this receptor: It was suggested by the authors that each seasonal influenza vaccination may recruit only a limited number of new T cells.

Unmatched junction bases come to 11, with V trimmed by 10 bases and J by 2 bases. Spanning cysteine to phenylalanine, the CDR3 consists of 14 amino acids. Only the CDR3 DNA stays, 42 bases, in frame from base 1. The germline V gene supplies CDR1 SNHLY and CDR2 FYNNEI. The library was prepared using RT-PCR. The sequencer was an Illumina HiSeq 2500. In TCRdb, the public reads were trimmed at Q25 with fastp and aligned with MiXCR, with productive beta chains retained. Each record represents a unique CDR3 protein, reported with the most common genes and DNA among its rows. This sample lists approximately 530,000 distinct CDR3 sequences; less than 7.5% were detected once. 13% of the sample belongs to the ten largest clones.

Rearrangement joined TRBV2 to TRBJ2-7, and 7 junction bases match TRBD1. The sequence was obtained from a man aged 45-69 years who received an inactivated influenza vaccine. Donor details come from another sample of the same person, matched by shared clones. The material was PBMCs from blood, obtained about 23 months after vaccination. CDR3 reads: CATTVRDSTYEQYF. The DNA is TGTGCCACCACCGTCCGGGACAGTACCTACGAGCAGTACTTC.